This T cell receptor (beta chain) is from a study of blood T cells in healthy people across ages. At least ten counts were recorded for this clonotype. For the second PCR, which ran for roughly 7 to 11 cycles, a sample-barcoded 5' primer and a J-beta primer mix were used. MiXCR, applied by TCRdb to the 5' RACE reads, yields one record per CDR3 protein. Among 800,000 or so distinct CDR3 sequences listed, about 62% were seen once. V shed 4 bases and J 3 bases; nucleotides not matched to a gene: 2. The germline V gene encodes CDR1 SGHVS and CDR2 FNYEAQ. The CDR3 extends over 14 amino acids. The TCR comes from a man between 25 and 39 years old in good health. The chain joins TRBV7-6 to TRBJ2-7, with 11 nucleotides matching TRBD1. Sequencing was done on a sample of blood. The CDR3 protein is CASSSGTGGYEQYF. DNA for the CDR3: TGTGCCAGCAGCTCCGGGACAGGGGGCTACGAGCAGTACTTC.